A selection of T cell receptor beta chains follows, all from one sample in a study of shared clonotypes between healthy human individuals. Assay: immunoSEQ multiplex PCR; the TCRdb copy retains only in-frame clones and omits some. This table holds just over 95,000 clones, under 70% found once. Sequenced material: memory CD8+ T cells sorted from blood. The receptors derive from a man aged 30 to 39 in good health. The conserved cysteine and the conserved F or W are not part of the CDR3 here.

j_gene | v_gene | CDR3aa
TRBJ2-3 | TRBV29-1 | SSRAGSTDTQY
TRBJ2-1 | TRBV28 | ASSVDAINEQF
TRBJ1-1 | TRBV5-1 | ASSSPGQTLGTEAF
TRBJ2-1 | TRBV18 | ASSPIGTGRERYEQF
TRBJ2-3 | TRBV29-1 | SVELGSWQGRTDTQY
TRBJ2-5 | TRBV13 | ASSSRGASGRVQETQY
TRBJ1-4 | TRBV7-9 | ASSSIDLVSNEKLF
TRBJ2-7 | TRBV2 | ASSETSGSVYEQY
TRBJ1-5 | TRBV27 | ASSLNGGNGQPQH
TRBJ2-3 | TRBV6-1 | ASSTPRGDTQY
TRBJ2-5 | TRBV28 | ASKTDLWAETQY
TRBJ2-2 | TRBV29-1 | SVDTNSGELF
TRBJ2-5 | TRBV21-1 | ASSKDKRGETQY
TRBJ2-5 | TRBV21-1 | ASSKRDRAIFRQETQY
TRBJ2-7 | TRBV10-1 | ASSDSTIYEQY
TRBJ1-4 | TRBV5-6 | ASSSGTGDPKLF
TRBJ1-5 | TRBV28 | ASRTDSTRQPQH
TRBJ1-5 | TRBV7-6 | ASSLAPGHNQPQH
TRBJ2-1 | TRBV9 | ASSVDRENPSSGTFGYNEQF
TRBJ2-7 | TRBV28 | ASEWTGPSSYEQY
TRBJ2-2 | TRBV5-5 | ASSPGTGTFGELF
TRBJ1-2 | TRBV5-6 | ASSLGQGEKRGYGYT
TRBJ2-5 | TRBV29-1 | SVEGGTGEETQY
TRBJ1-1 | TRBV19 | ASSRQGAEAF
TRBJ1-1 | TRBV19 | ASSLQGVTEAF
TRBJ2-1 | TRBV7-2 | ASSLGHNNEQF
TRBJ2-2 | TRBV5-1 | ASSSAPGRQAGELF
TRBJ1-1 | TRBV6-5 | ASRAGAKTF
TRBJ2-7 | TRBV29-1 | SVEGGTGAYEQY
TRBJ2-7 | TRBV28 | ATDNLYEQY
TRBJ1-2 | TRBV6-6 | ASSRGLEGWEDGYT
TRBJ2-4 | TRBV7-2 | AGEGAKNIQY
TRBJ1-5 | TRBV5-6 | ASSLAGNQPQH